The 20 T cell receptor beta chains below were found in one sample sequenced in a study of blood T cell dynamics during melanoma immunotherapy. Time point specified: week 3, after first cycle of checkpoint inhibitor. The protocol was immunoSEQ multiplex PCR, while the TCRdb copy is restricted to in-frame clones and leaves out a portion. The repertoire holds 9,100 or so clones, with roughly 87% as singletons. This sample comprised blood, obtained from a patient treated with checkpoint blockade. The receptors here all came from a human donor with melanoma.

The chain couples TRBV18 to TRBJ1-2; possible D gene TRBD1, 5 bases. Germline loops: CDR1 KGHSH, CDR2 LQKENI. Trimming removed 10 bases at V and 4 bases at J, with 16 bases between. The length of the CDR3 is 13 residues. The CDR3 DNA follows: TGTGCCACTCTCACCGCCGGGGGCTATGGCTACACCTTC. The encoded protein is CATLTAGGYGYTF.

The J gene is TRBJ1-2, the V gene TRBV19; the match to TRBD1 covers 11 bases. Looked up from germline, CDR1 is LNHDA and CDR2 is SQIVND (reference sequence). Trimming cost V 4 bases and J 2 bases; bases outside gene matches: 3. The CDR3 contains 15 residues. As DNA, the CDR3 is TGTGCCAGTAGTACGGGGACAGGGGGAAACTATGGCTACACCTTC. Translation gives CASSTGTGGNYGYTF.

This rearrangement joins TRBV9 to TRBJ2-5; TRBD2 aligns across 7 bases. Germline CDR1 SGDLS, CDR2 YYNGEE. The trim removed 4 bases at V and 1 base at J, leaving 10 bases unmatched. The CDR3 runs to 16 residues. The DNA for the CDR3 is TGTGCCAGCAGCCCCGGGACTATATCACTCCAAGAGACCCAGTACTTC. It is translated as CASSPGTISLQETQYF.

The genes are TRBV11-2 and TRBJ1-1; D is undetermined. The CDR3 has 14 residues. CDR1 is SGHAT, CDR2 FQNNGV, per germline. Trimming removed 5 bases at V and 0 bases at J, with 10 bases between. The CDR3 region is CASSPLGMNTEAFF. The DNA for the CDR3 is TGTGCCAGCAGCCCTCTGGGTATGAACACTGAAGCTTTCTTT.

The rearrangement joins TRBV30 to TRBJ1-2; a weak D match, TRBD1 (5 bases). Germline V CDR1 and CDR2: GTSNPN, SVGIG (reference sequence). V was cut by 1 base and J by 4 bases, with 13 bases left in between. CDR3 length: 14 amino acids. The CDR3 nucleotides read TGTGCCTGGAGTGCCGACAGTGCAAGCTATGGCTACACCTTC. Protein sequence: CAWSADSASYGYTF.

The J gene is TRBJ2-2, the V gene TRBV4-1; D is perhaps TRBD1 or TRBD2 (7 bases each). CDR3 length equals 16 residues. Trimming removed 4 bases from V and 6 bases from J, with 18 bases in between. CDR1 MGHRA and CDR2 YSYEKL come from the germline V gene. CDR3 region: CASSPGGRGGAGELFF. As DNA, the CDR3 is TGCGCCAGCAGCCCCGGGGGCAGGGGGGGTGCCGGGGAGCTGTTTTTT.

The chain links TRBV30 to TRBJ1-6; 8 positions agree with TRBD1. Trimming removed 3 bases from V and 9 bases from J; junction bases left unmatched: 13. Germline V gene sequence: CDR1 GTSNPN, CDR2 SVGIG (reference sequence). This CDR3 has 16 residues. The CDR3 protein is CAWSPGQGLFGSPLHF. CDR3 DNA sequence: TGTGCCTGGAGCCCCGGACAGGGCCTATTTGGTTCACCCCTCCACTTT.

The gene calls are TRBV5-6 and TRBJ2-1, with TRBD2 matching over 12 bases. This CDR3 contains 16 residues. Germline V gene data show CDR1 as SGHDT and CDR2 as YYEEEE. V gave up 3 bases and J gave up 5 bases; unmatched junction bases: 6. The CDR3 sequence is CASSSIRLAGDNEQFF. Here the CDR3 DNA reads TGTGCCAGCAGCTCAATTCGACTAGCGGGGGACAATGAGCAGTTCTTC.

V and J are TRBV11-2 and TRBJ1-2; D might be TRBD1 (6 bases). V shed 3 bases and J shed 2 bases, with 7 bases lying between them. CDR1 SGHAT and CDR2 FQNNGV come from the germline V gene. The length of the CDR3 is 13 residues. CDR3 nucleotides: TGTGCCAGCAGCTTCACAGGGAACTATGGCTACACCTTC. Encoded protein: CASSFTGNYGYTF.

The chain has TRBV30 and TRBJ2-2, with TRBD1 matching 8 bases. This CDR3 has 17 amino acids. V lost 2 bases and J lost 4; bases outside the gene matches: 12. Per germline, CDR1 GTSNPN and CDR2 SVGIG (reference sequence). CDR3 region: CAWSRLWGQAGTGELFF. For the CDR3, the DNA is TGTGCCTGGAGTAGGTTATGGGGACAGGCGGGCACCGGGGAGCTGTTTTTT.

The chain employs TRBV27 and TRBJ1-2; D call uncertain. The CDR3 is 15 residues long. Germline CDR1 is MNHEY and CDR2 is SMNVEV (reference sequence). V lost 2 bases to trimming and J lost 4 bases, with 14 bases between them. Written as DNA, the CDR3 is TGTGCCAGCAGTTTACCAACCACAGAGCTCTATGGCTACACCTTC. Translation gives CASSLPTTELYGYTF.

CDR3 amino acids: CASSFGQGAPTGELFF. The DNA for the CDR3 is TGTGCCAGCAGCTTTGGACAGGGGGCGCCTACCGGGGAGCTGTTTTTT. V gene TRBV11-2 combines with J gene TRBJ2-2, with TRBD1 matching over 11 bases. The CDR3 is 16 residues long. Germline-derived CDR1 and CDR2 are SGHAT and FQNNGV. V trimming: 3 bases; J trimming: 5 bases; junction bases outside the gene matches: 5.

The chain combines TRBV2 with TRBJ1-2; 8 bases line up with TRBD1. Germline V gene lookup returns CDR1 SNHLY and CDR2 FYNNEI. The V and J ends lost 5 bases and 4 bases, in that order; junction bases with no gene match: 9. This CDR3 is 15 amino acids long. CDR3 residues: CASSRRVTGAYGYTF. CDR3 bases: TGTGCCAGCAGTAGGCGAGTGACAGGGGCCTATGGCTACACCTTC. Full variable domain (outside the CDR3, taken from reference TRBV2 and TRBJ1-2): EPEVTQTPSHQVTQMGQEVILRCVPISNHLYFYWYRQILGQKVEFLVSFYNNEISEKSEIFDDQFSVERPDGSNFTLKIRSTKLEDSAMYFCASSRRVTGAYGYTFGSGTRLTVV.

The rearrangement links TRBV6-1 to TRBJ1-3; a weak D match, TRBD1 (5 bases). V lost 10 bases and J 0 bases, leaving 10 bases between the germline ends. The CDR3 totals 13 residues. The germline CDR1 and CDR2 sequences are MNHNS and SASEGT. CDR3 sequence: CATGSDSGNTIYF. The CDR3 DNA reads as TGTGCCACAGGGAGTGACTCTGGAAACACCATATATTTT.

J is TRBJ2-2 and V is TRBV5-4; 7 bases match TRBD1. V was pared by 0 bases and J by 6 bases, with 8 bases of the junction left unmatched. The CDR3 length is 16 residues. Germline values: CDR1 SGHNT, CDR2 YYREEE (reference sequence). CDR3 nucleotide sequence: TGTGCCAGCAGCTTGGGGATCGACAGGGTCTCCGGGGAGCTGTTTTTT. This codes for CASSLGIDRVSGELFF.

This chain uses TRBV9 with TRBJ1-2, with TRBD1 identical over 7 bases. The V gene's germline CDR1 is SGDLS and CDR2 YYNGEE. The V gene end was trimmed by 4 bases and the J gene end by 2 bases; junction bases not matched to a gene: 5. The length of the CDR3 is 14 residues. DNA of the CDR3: TGTGCCAGCAGCACCGAGGGACAGAACTATGGCTACACCTTC. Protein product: CASSTEGQNYGYTF.

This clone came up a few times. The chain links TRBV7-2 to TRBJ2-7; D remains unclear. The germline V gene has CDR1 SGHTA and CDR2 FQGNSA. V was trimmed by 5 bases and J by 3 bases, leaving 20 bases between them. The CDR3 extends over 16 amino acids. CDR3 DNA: TGTGCCAGCAGCAATCCCCCCTGGGCACGGAGCTACGAGCAGTACTTC. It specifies CASSNPPWARSYEQYF.

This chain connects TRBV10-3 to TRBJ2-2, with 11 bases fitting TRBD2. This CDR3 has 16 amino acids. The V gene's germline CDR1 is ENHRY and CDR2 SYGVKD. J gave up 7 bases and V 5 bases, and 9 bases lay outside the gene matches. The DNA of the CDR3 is TGTGCCATCAGTTATTCTAGCGGGGGGTCCAGCGGGGAGCTGTTTTTT. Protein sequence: CAISYSSGGSSGELFF.

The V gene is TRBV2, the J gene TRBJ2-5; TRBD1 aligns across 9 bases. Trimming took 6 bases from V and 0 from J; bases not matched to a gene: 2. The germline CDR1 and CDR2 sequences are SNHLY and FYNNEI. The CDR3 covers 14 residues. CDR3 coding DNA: TGTGCCAGCAGAGGACAGGGGTACCAAGAGACCCAGTACTTC. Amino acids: CASRGQGYQETQYF.

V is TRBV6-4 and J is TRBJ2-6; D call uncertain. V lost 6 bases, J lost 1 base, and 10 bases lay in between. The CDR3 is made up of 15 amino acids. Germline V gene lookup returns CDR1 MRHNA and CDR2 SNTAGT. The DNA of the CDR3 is TGTGCCAGCAGCGAAGACGGGTCTGGGGCCAACGTCCTGACTTTC. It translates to CASSEDGSGANVLTF.